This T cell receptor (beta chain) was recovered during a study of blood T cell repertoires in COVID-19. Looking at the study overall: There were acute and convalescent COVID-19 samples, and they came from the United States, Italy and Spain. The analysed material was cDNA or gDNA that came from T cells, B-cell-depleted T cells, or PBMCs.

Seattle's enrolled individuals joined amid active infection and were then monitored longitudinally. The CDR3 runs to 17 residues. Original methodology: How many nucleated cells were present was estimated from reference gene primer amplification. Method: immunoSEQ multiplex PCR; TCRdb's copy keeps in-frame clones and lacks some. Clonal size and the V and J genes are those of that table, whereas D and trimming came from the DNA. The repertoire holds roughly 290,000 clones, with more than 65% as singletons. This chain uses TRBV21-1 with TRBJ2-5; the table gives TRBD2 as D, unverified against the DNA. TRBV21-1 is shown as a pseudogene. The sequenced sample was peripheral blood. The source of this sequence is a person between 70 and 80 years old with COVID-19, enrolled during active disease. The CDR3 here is CASSTLPAGGPQETQYF. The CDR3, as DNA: TGTGCCAGCAGCACCCTACCAGCGGGGGGACCCCAAGAGACCCAGTACTTC.